Presented here are 30 T cell receptor beta chains from one specimen sequenced in a study of T-cell memory formation after mild COVID-19. TCRdb itself ran the 5' RACE reads through MiXCR, one entry per CDR3 protein. Counted here are about 110,000 distinct CDR3 sequences, roughly a sixth occurring once; the ten biggest clones make up about 6%. Specimen: PBMCs or a T cell subset sorted from them (not recorded which). Source of these receptors: a man aged 18 to 35 who had mild COVID-19 (a few samples of this study predate the infection). Cell type and time point are not known.

This chain connects TRBV11-2 to TRBJ2-5, with 9 bases lining up with TRBD1. Germline CDR1 reads SGHAT; CDR2 reads FQNNGV. The CDR3 totals 14 residues. Trimming removed 4 bases from V and 5 bases from J; junction bases left unmatched: 5. The CDR3: CASSSTTGGETQYF. Written as DNA, the CDR3 is TGTGCCAGCAGCTCCACGACAGGGGGGGAGACCCAGTACTTC.

This clonotype was counted between two and nine times. CDR3 sequence reads: CASRQGVQGGYEQYF. In DNA form, the CDR3 reads TGCGCCAGCAGGCAGGGGGTTCAGGGAGGCTACGAGCAGTACTTC. The rearrangement uses TRBV4-3 and TRBJ2-7; D may be TRBD1 (7 bases). Germline V gene data show CDR1 as LGHNA and CDR2 as YSLEER. This CDR3 has 15 residues. With 6 bases removed from V and 3 bases from J, the gap between germline ends came to 18 bases.

This rearrangement joins TRBV7-2 to TRBJ2-1; possibly TRBD2 for D (7 bases). Germline CDR1 and CDR2: SGHTA and FQGNSA. The CDR3 has 17 residues. The ends were cut back, 5 bases at V and 2 bases at J, with 19 bases in the middle. The CDR3 DNA sequence: TGTGCCAGCAGCCATTCTTCGGGGGGCCTTACCTACAATGAGCAGTTCTTC. Encoded protein: CASSHSSGGLTYNEQFF.

To note about this clonotype: A read error may explain this, as a much larger clone is one base away. The chain links TRBV12-3 or TRBV12-4 to TRBJ2-5, with 7 nucleotides matching TRBD2. CDR3 length equals 13 residues. The CDR3 DNA reads as TGTGCCAGCAATGCGGGAGCTAAAGATACCCAGTACTTC. Its translation is CASNAGAKDTQYF.

This clonotype occurred a few times. The genes are TRBV7-9 and TRBJ1-2; TRBD1 matches 12 bases. J was trimmed by 0 bases and V by 1 base; bases with no gene match: 6. Germline V lookup: CDR1 SEHNR, CDR2 FQNEAQ (reference sequence). The CDR3 has 18 residues. The CDR3 coding sequence is TGTGCCAGCAGCTTAGTGGGACAGGGGGCGCGGACTAACTATGGCTACACCTTC. Protein product: CASSLVGQGARTNYGYTF.

This clonotype was seen a few times. The chain has TRBV4-3 and TRBJ1-4; no reliable D call. The CDR3 is made up of 13 amino acids. Trimming removed 4 bases at V and 6 bases at J, with 9 bases between. Per germline, CDR1 LGHNA and CDR2 YSLEER. This chain's CDR3 is CASSPANDEKLFF. The CDR3 bases are TGCGCCAGCAGCCCCGCAAACGATGAAAAACTGTTTTTT.

This clonotype has a count of ten or more. The chain uses TRBV12-3 or TRBV12-4 and TRBJ2-5; no firm D call. The V end was cut by 5 bases, the J end by 1 base, with 11 bases between. This CDR3 contains 14 residues. The DNA of the CDR3 is TGTGCCAGCAGTGCCCTGGGCGGCCAAGAGACCCAGTACTTC. It is translated as CASSALGGQETQYF.

This clonotype was detected many times. The gene calls are TRBV5-1 and TRBJ2-2; TRBD1 matches 10 bases. The V and J ends lost 3 bases and 5 bases, in that order; junction bases with no gene match: 13. The CDR3 totals 18 residues. CDR1 is SGHRS, CDR2 YFSETQ, per germline. CDR3 amino acids: CASSSATGGAFQTGELFF. DNA of the CDR3: TGCGCCAGCAGCTCCGCGACAGGGGGCGCGTTCCAGACCGGGGAGCTGTTTTTT.

This clonotype was picked up a small number of times. The chain combines TRBV5-4 with TRBJ2-3; a possible D gene is TRBD2 (5 bases). Trimming pared 0 bases from V and 4 bases from J, leaving 15 bases between. Germline loops: CDR1 SGHNT, CDR2 YYREEE (reference sequence). This CDR3 is 16 amino acids long. The CDR3 loop is CASSLVKRSQPDTQYF. The CDR3, as DNA: TGTGCCAGCAGCTTGGTAAAGCGGTCTCAACCAGATACGCAGTATTTT.

CDR3 coding DNA: TGCAGTGCCCCGCCTCTAACAGATACGCAGTATTTT. Translating gives CSAPPLTDTQYF. The chain recombines TRBV20-1 with TRBJ2-3; D uncertain. The V and J ends lost 6 bases and 3 bases respectively, with 10 bases between them. This CDR3 has 12 amino acids. CDR1 is DFQATT, CDR2 SNEGSKA, per germline (reference sequence).

The J gene is TRBJ1-5, the V gene TRBV28; D gene unclear. The CDR3 has 12 amino acids. V lost 6 bases and J lost 5, with 8 bases in between. Looked up from germline, CDR1 is MDHEN and CDR2 is SYDVKM. CDR3 in amino acids: CASSQLHQPQHF. The CDR3 nucleotides are TGTGCCAGCAGCCAACTGCATCAGCCCCAGCATTTT.

A few counts support this clonotype. V is TRBV5-1 and J is TRBJ1-6; D may be TRBD1 (6 bases). V gave up 0 bases and J gave up 10 bases, with 8 bases separating them. The germline V gene has CDR1 SGHRS and CDR2 YFSETQ. The length of the CDR3 is 13 residues. Written as DNA, the CDR3 is TGCGCCAGCAGCTTGGACGGGGGCTCACCCCTCCACTTT. This translates into CASSLDGGSPLHF.

This clonotype was seen many times. The chain couples TRBV11-2 to TRBJ2-3; perhaps TRBD2 as D (6 bases). Trimming took 1 base from V and 4 from J, leaving 6 bases between them. Germline V CDR1 and CDR2: SGHAT, FQNNGV. This CDR3 is 13 amino acids long. The DNA of the CDR3 is TGTGCCAGCAGCTTAGGCGGGGCAGATACGCAGTATTTT. Translation gives CASSLGGADTQYF.

V is TRBV6-5 and J is TRBJ1-6; the D is unclear. CDR3 length: 12 residues. Per the germline V gene, CDR1 is MNHEY and CDR2 is SVGAGI. With 2 bases removed from V and 10 bases from J, the gap between germline ends came to 6 bases. This CDR3 is CASSYVGSPLHF. The CDR3 coding sequence is TGTGCCAGCAGTTACGTAGGCTCACCCCTCCACTTT.

This chain links TRBV5-1 with TRBJ2-7; 9 nucleotides agree with TRBD1. Losses at the gene ends were 2 bases for V and 2 bases for J; bases not matched to a gene: 5. CDR1 and CDR2 from the germline V gene are SGHRS and YFSETQ. The CDR3 length is 15 residues. The CDR3 DNA sequence: TGCGCCAGCAGCTTTTGGACAGGGGACCCCTACGAGCAGTACTTC. Translating it yields CASSFWTGDPYEQYF.

This clonotype has only a few counts. The genes are TRBV12-5 and TRBJ2-7, with D possibly TRBD1 on 6 matching bases. V was clipped by 8 bases and J by 3 bases, with 17 bases between them. Germline V lookup: CDR1 LGHNT, CDR2 FRNRAP. There are 14 residues in the CDR3. The DNA for the CDR3 is TGTGCTAGTAGCCGCACACAGGGTGACTACGAGCAGTACGTC. Protein product: CASSRTQGDYEQYV.

This clonotype showed up just a few times. V gene TRBV6-2 or TRBV6-3 combines with J gene TRBJ1-1, with D unresolved. Trimming shortened V by 2 bases and J by 1 base, and 5 bases separated the two germline ends. The CDR3 sequence is 13 residues long. CDR1 is MNHEY, CDR2 SVGEGT, per germline. The chain's CDR3 is CASSYVQNTEAFF. In DNA, the CDR3 is TGTGCCAGCAGTTACGTCCAGAACACTGAAGCTTTCTTT.

This clonotype has a handful of counts. The genes are TRBV12-3 or TRBV12-4 and TRBJ1-2; TRBD1 might be the D (5 bases). The CDR3 is 16 residues long. Between the trimmed V and J ends, which lost 3 bases and 8 bases, there was a span of 22 bases. The CDR3 DNA sequence: TGTGCCAGCAGTTTCAAGACAGCCTCACCCTCCTGGGGCTACACCTTC. This encodes CASSFKTASPSWGYTF.

The chain carries TRBV5-1 and TRBJ2-5; unclear D gene. The CDR3 loop spans 16 amino acids. CDR1 SGHRS and CDR2 YFSETQ come from the germline V gene. Trimming pared 0 bases from V and 5 bases from J, leaving 17 bases between. In nucleotides, the CDR3 is TGCGCCAGCAGCTTGGGCCTCGGCCCAGAAATGGAGACCCAGTACTTC. Its protein product is CASSLGLGPEMETQYF. Looking up the rest from reference TRBV5-1 and TRBJ2-5 gives the full variable domain: KAGVTQTPRYLIKTRGQQVTLSCSPISGHRSVSWYQQTPGQGLQFLFEYFSETQRNKGNFPGRFSGRQFSNSRSEMNVSTLELGDSALYLCASSLGLGPEMETQYFGPGTRLLVL.

This clonotype was observed a handful of times. The chain is built from TRBV28 and TRBJ1-5; D gene unclear. The CDR3 totals 12 residues. V was trimmed by 11 bases and J by 2 bases, leaving 10 bases between them. Germline CDR1 is MDHEN and CDR2 is SYDVKM. This CDR3 is CAPTGRNQPQHF. The CDR3 coding sequence is TGTGCCCCCACCGGCCGCAATCAGCCCCAGCATTTT. The entire variable domain, with the rest obtained from reference TRBV28 and TRBJ1-5, is as follows: DVKVTQSSRYLVKRTGEKVFLECVQDMDHENMFWYRQDPGLGLRLIYFSYDVKMKEKGDIPEGYSVSREKKERFSLILESASTNQTSMYLCAPTGRNQPQHFGDGTRLSIL.

This chain joins TRBV10-3 and TRBJ2-2; D uncertain. This CDR3 has 13 amino acids. V lost 10 bases and J lost 0, with 9 bases in between. CDR1 and CDR2 from the germline V gene are ENHRY and SYGVKD. For the CDR3, the DNA is TGTGCCACCATAGGAGCGAACACCGGGGAGCTGTTTTTT. Protein product: CATIGANTGELFF.

Comment on this clonotype: Just one base apart from a much larger clone, this may be a read error. This chain links TRBV5-1 with TRBJ2-1; D is unclear. The J call could be wrong; TRBJ2-7 is a better fit for the DNA end. The germline CDR1 and CDR2 sequences are SGHRS and YFSETQ. There are 13 residues in the CDR3. In DNA, the CDR3 is TGCGCCAGCAGCGTCGAAGGATACAATGAGCAGTACTTC. Translated, it gives CASSVEGYNEQYF.

This clonotype was picked up a small number of times. The chain uses TRBV5-6 and TRBJ2-1; possible D gene TRBD2, 7 bases. The germline CDR1 and CDR2 sequences are SGHDT and YYEEEE. This CDR3 contains 14 residues. The V and J ends lost 2 bases and 8 bases respectively, with 14 bases between them. The CDR3 sequence is CASSFGGGPDEQFF. As DNA, the CDR3 is TGTGCCAGCAGCTTTGGCGGGGGCCCCGATGAGCAGTTCTTC. The full variable domain, with the rest looked up from reference TRBV5-6 and TRBJ2-1, is DAGVTQSPTHLIKTRGQQVTLRCSPKSGHDTVSWYQQALGQGPQFIFQYYEEEERQRGNFPDRFSGHQFPNYSSELNVNALLLGDSALYLCASSFGGGPDEQFFGPGTRLTVL.

This sequence joins TRBV7-2 and TRBJ2-5; 12 nucleotides match TRBD2. Germline V CDR1 and CDR2: SGHTA, FQGNSA. Trimming cost V 4 bases and J 9 bases; bases outside gene matches: 9. The CDR3 has 15 amino acids. The DNA of the CDR3 is TGTGCCAGCAGCTCCCGACTAGCGGGGGAAGGGCCCCAGTACTTC. Protein: CASSSRLAGEGPQYF.

In its sample, this clonotype was seen a few times. The CDR3 sequence is CASSFLGTYEQYF. In DNA, the CDR3 is TGTGCCAGCAGTTTCCTAGGTACCTACGAGCAGTACTTC. The chain couples TRBV12-3 or TRBV12-4 to TRBJ2-7; no firm D call. The CDR3 totals 13 residues. The V and J ends lost 3 bases and 2 bases respectively, with 8 bases between them.

This clonotype was seen a few times. This chain joins TRBV11-2 and TRBJ2-4; D is perhaps TRBD1 or TRBD2 (6 bases each). The CDR3 runs to 14 residues. V lost 1 base and J 7 bases, leaving 11 bases between the germline ends. Per the germline V gene, CDR1 is SGHAT and CDR2 is FQNNGV. Here the CDR3 reads CASSLGGAGNIQYF. The CDR3, as DNA: TGTGCCAGCAGCTTAGGGGGGGCCGGGAACATTCAGTACTTC.

The V call is TRBV29-1, the J call TRBJ2-3; a weak D match, TRBD2 (6 bases). The CDR3 has 14 residues. CDR1 and CDR2 from the germline V gene are SQVTM and ANQGSEA. V shed 4 bases and J shed 0 bases, with 11 bases lying between them. CDR3 bases: TGCAGCGTTGTAGGAGGGGTTAGCACAGATACGCAGTATTTT. It is translated as CSVVGGVSTDTQYF.

CDR3 in amino acids: CASRSTSNTGELFF. CDR3 bases: TGTGCCAGCAGGTCGACTAGCAACACCGGGGAGCTGTTTTTT. The chain is built from TRBV2 and TRBJ2-2; TRBD2 aligns across 7 bases. Looked up from germline, CDR1 is SNHLY and CDR2 is FYNNEI. The CDR3 runs to 14 residues. The V gene end was trimmed by 6 bases and the J gene end by 2 bases; junction bases not matched to a gene: 3. The full variable domain, rest sourced from reference TRBV2 and TRBJ2-2, is EPEVTQTPSHQVTQMGQEVILRCVPISNHLYFYWYRQILGQKVEFLVSFYNNEISEKSEIFDDQFSVERPDGSNFTLKIRSTKLEDSAMYFCASRSTSNTGELFFGEGSRLTVL.

This clonotype was detected only a few times. CDR3 loop: CASSQGREQFF. The CDR3 region has the DNA TGTGCCAGCAGCCAAGGTCGGGAGCAGTTCTTC. The J gene is TRBJ2-1, the V gene TRBV3-1; D is unclear. With 1 base removed from V and 10 bases from J, the gap between germline ends came to 5 bases. CDR1 is LGHDT and CDR2 is YNNKEL in the germline V gene (reference sequence). The CDR3 is 11 residues long.

This sequence joins TRBV24-1 and TRBJ1-5, with a weak D call TRBD1 (5 bases). Deletions cut 5 bases from V and 4 bases from J, with 8 bases between. Germline assignment: CDR1 KGHDR and CDR2 SFDVKD. The CDR3 spans 13 residues. DNA for the CDR3: TGTGCCACCAGTGCCGGGGGTAATCAGCCCCAGCATTTT. Translated, it gives CATSAGGNQPQHF.